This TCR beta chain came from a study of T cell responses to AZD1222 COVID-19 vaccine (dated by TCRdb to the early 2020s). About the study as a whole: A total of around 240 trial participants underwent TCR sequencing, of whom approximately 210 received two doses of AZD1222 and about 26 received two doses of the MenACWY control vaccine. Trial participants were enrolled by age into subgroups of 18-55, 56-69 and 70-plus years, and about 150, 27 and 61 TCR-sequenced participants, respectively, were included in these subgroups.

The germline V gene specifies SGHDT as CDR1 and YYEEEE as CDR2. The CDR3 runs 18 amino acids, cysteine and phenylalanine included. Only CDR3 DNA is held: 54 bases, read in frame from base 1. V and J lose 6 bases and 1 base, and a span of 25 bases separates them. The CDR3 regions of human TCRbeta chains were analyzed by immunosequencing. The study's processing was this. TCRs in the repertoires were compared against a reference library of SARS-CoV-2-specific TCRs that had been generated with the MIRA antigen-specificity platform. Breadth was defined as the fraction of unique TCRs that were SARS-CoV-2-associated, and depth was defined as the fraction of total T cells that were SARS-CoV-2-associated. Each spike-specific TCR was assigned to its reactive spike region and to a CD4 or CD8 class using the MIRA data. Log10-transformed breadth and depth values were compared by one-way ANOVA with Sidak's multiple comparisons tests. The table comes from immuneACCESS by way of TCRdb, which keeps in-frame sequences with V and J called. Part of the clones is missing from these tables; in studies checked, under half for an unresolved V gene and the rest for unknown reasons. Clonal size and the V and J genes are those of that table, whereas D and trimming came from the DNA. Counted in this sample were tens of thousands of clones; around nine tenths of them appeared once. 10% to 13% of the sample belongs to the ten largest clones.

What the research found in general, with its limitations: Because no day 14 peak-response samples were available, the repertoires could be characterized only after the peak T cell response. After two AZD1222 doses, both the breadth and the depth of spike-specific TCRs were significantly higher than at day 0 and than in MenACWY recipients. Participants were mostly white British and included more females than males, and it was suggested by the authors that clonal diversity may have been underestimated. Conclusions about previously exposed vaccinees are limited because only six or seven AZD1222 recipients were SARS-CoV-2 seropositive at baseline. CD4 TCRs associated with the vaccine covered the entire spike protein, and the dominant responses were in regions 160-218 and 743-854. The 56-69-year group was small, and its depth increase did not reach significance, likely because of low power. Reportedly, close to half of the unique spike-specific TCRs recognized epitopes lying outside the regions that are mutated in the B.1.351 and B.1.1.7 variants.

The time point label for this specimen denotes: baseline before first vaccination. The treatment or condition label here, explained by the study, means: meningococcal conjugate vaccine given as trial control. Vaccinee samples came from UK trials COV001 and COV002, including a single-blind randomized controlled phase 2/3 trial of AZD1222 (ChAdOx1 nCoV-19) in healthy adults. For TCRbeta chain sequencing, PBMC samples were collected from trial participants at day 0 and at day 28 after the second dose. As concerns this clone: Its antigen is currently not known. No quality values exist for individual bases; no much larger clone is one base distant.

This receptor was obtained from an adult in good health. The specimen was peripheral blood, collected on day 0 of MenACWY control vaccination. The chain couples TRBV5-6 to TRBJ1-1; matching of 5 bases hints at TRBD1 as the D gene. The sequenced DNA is TGTGCCAGCACCCCTCCGAACGGGGGAGGGGTAAGGAACACTGAAGCTTTCTTT. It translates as CASTPPNGGGVRNTEAFF.